The 21 T cell receptor beta chains presented below share a single source sample, sequenced in a study of T-cell memory formation after mild COVID-19. TCRdb passed the 5' RACE reads through MiXCR, listing each CDR3 protein once. Among roughly 600,000 distinct CDR3 sequences listed, more than 15% were seen once. Sequencing was performed on PBMCs or a T cell subset sorted from them (not recorded which). These receptors were taken from an adult woman who had mild COVID-19 (a few samples of this study predate the infection). Cell type and time point are not known.

V usage is TRBV19 and J usage is TRBJ1-1, with 7 bases matching TRBD1. This CDR3 spans 15 amino acids. V dropped 4 bases and J dropped 6; count of bases not matched to a gene: 11. CDR1 and CDR2 from the germline V gene are LNHDA and SQIVND (reference sequence). The CDR3 sequence: CASSNRDRRASEAFF. In nucleotides, the CDR3 is TGTGCCAGTAGTAACAGGGACAGACGGGCGTCTGAAGCTTTCTTT.

This clonotype was picked up a small number of times. The chain combines TRBV7-9 with TRBJ2-5, with 10 bases lining up with TRBD1. J lost 4 bases, V lost 4 bases, and 12 bases had no gene match. The CDR3 totals 17 residues. Germline values: CDR1 SEHNR, CDR2 FQNEAQ (reference sequence). This CDR3 reads CASSSTDRGSWRETQYF. The CDR3 bases are TGTGCCAGCAGCTCCACGGACAGGGGGTCATGGAGAGAGACCCAGTACTTC.

This rearrangement joins TRBV9 to TRBJ1-2, with 9 bases fitting TRBD1. The CDR3 has 16 residues. Germline V gene sequence: CDR1 SGDLS, CDR2 YYNGEE. The trim removed 0 bases at V and 1 base at J, leaving 4 bases unmatched. CDR3 sequence: CASSVGTGAINYGYTF. Written as DNA, the CDR3 is TGTGCCAGCAGCGTAGGGACAGGGGCAATTAACTATGGCTACACCTTC.

In regard to this clonotype: The junction departs from the called germline gene at one end, perhaps through a read error. V and J are TRBV2 and TRBJ2-7; 8 bases agree with TRBD1. This CDR3 spans 12 amino acids. From germline, CDR1 is SNHLY and CDR2 FYNNEI. The CDR3 coding sequence is TGTGCCAGCAGTTACGCAGGGACAGGCCGTAACTTC. As protein: CASSYAGTGRNF. Combining the CDR3 with reference TRBV2 and TRBJ2-7 gives the whole variable domain EPEVTQTPSHQVTQMGQEVILRCVPISNHLYFYWYRQILGQKVEFLVSFYNNEISEKSEIFDDQFSVERPDGSNFTLKIRSTKLEDSAMYFCASSYAGTGRNFGPGTRLTVT.

In this sample, this clonotype turned up a few times. V and J are TRBV11-2 and TRBJ1-1; D uncertain. V was clipped by 1 base and J by 1 base, with 13 bases between them. The CDR3 consists of 16 residues. The germline V gene encodes CDR1 SGHAT and CDR2 FQNNGV. DNA of the CDR3: TGTGCCAGCAGCTTAGTTGTGTGGCAGAAGAACACTGAAGCTTTCTTT. Amino acid sequence: CASSLVVWQKNTEAFF.

This clonotype was counted ten times or more. The V and J genes are TRBV12-3 or TRBV12-4 and TRBJ2-5; D gene unclear. CDR3 length: 15 amino acids. Trimming cost V 0 bases and J 2 bases, with 10 bases left between them. CDR3 nucleotide sequence: TGTGCCAGCAGTTTAGCTCCCAGCATTCAAGAGACCCAGTACTTC. Protein product: CASSLAPSIQETQYF.

This chain links TRBV6-4 with TRBJ2-5; D call uncertain. This CDR3 is 14 amino acids long. V shed 2 bases and J shed 8 bases, with 15 bases lying between them. Germline CDR1 and CDR2: MRHNA and SNTAGT. The chain's CDR3 is CASSDTRRYCTQYF. CDR3 DNA sequence: TGTGCCAGCAGTGACACCCGCCGATACTGCACCCAGTACTTC.

V and J are TRBV9 and TRBJ2-2; D is ambiguous. The CDR3 spans 16 residues. Germline V gene data show CDR1 as SGDLS and CDR2 as YYNGEE. Trimming cost V 2 bases and J 3 bases, with 14 bases left between them. Here the CDR3 DNA reads TGTGCCAGCAGCGTTGTGTTGGTGGACGACACCGGGGAGCTGTTTTTT. It codes for CASSVVLVDDTGELFF.

The gene calls are TRBV29-1 and TRBJ2-7; TRBD2 aligns across 13 bases. The germline gives CDR1 SQVTM, CDR2 ANQGSEA. This CDR3 has 12 residues. V trimming: 7 bases; J trimming: 4 bases; junction bases outside the gene matches: 1. CDR3 nucleotide sequence: TGCAGCGGGGGACTAGCGGGATACGAGCAGTACTTC. Protein product: CSGGLAGYEQYF.

The sample holds many counts of this clonotype. The chain carries TRBV7-2 and TRBJ2-1; 13 bases fit TRBD2. V shed 5 bases and J 4 bases; nucleotides not matched to a gene: 8. Germline loops: CDR1 SGHTA, CDR2 FQGNSA. There are 17 residues in the CDR3. The CDR3 loop is CASSRGTSGMGYNEQFF. The CDR3 DNA is TGTGCCAGCAGCCGGGGGACTAGCGGGATGGGGTACAATGAGCAGTTCTTC.

This clonotype was seen a few times. The chain links TRBV4-3 to TRBJ1-3; no definite D call. The V end lost 0 bases, the J end lost 0 bases, and 12 bases lay between the germline ends. CDR3 length: 17 amino acids. Germline V lookup: CDR1 LGHNA, CDR2 YSLEER. Here the CDR3 reads CASSQDSFRGSGNTIYF. As DNA, the CDR3 is TGCGCCAGCAGCCAAGATTCCTTCCGTGGCTCTGGAAACACCATATATTTT.

The chain uses TRBV6-1 and TRBJ2-5; 9 positions match TRBD2. The CDR3 extends over 14 amino acids. Germline CDR1 reads MNHNS; CDR2 reads SASEGT. J gave up 1 base and V 8 bases, and 5 bases lay outside the gene matches. CDR3 sequence reads: CASVASGAQETQYF. CDR3 coding DNA: TGTGCCAGCGTGGCTAGCGGGGCCCAAGAGACCCAGTACTTC.

This chain uses TRBV5-5 with TRBJ1-5, with D unclear. Germline loops: CDR1 SGHKS, CDR2 YYEKEE (reference sequence). The CDR3 totals 13 residues. Trimming took off 4 bases at V and 5 bases at J, with 10 bases between the two ends. The CDR3 loop reads CASSLLSDQPQHF. Here the CDR3 DNA reads TGTGCCAGCAGCCTCCTAAGTGATCAGCCCCAGCATTTT.

The rearrangement links TRBV12-3 or TRBV12-4 to TRBJ2-5, with D perhaps matching TRBD1 or TRBD2 (5 bases each). The CDR3 totals 14 residues. V was cut by 3 bases and J by 3 bases, with 11 bases left in between. The CDR3, as DNA: TGTGCCAGCAGTTTCTACCAGGGAGAAGAGACCCAGTACTTC. Protein sequence: CASSFYQGEETQYF.

The rearrangement links TRBV6-6 to TRBJ2-7, with TRBD2 matching over 11 bases. The J segment lost 4 bases and the V segment lost 9 bases, leaving 8 bases of the junction unmatched. The CDR3 runs to 14 residues. Germline V gene data show CDR1 as MNHNY and CDR2 as SVGAGI (reference sequence). The CDR3 sequence is CASEPTSGEYEQYF. Written as DNA, the CDR3 is TGTGCCAGTGAACCGACTAGCGGGGAATACGAGCAGTACTTC.

The chain recombines TRBV11-2 with TRBJ2-3; no clear D. The CDR3 is made up of 17 amino acids. Trimming left V 5 bases short and J 2 bases short, with 20 bases between. Germline CDR1 reads SGHAT; CDR2 reads FQNNGV. CDR3 coding DNA: TGTGCCAGCAGCCAATTAAATGAATCACCCGACACAGATACGCAGTATTTT. As protein: CASSQLNESPDTDTQYF.

V and J are TRBV7-8 and TRBJ2-1, with TRBD2 matching over 8 bases. Germline assignment: CDR1 SGHVS and CDR2 FQNEAQ. This CDR3 region has 14 residues. The J segment lost 3 bases and the V segment lost 7 bases, leaving 5 bases of the junction unmatched. The DNA for the CDR3 is TGTGCCAGCAAAAACGGGGGGGACTACAATGAGCAGTTCTTC. Its translation: CASKNGGDYNEQFF.

This clonotype was counted between two and nine times. The J gene is TRBJ2-5, the V gene TRBV5-6, with D possibly TRBD1 on 6 matching bases. In germline, CDR1 is SGHDT, CDR2 YYEEEE. The CDR3 totals 16 residues. With 3 bases removed from V and 0 bases from J, the gap between germline ends came to 15 bases. CDR3 nucleotide sequence: TGTGCCAGCAGCTCCTTCAGGGGAACGTACCAAGAGACCCAGTACTTC. This encodes CASSSFRGTYQETQYF.

This clonotype showed up just a few times. This chain links TRBV7-8 with TRBJ1-4; a possible D gene is TRBD1 (5 bases). Trimming removed 7 bases at V and 10 bases at J, with 22 bases between. The CDR3 loop spans 15 amino acids. Germline V gene data show CDR1 as SGHVS and CDR2 as FQNEAQ. This CDR3 is CASTAAAGGLAKLFF. The CDR3, as DNA: TGTGCCAGCACAGCCGCGGCGGGGGGTCTCGCAAAACTGTTTTTT.

The gene calls are TRBV5-1 and TRBJ2-4, with 9 bases lining up with TRBD1. This CDR3 has 15 amino acids. Germline V CDR1 and CDR2: SGHRS, YFSETQ. V shed 5 bases, J shed 5 bases, and the junction held 8 bases outside the gene matches. The CDR3 loop reads CASSSDRGGENIQYF. The CDR3 DNA sequence: TGCGCCAGCAGTTCGGACAGGGGAGGAGAAAACATTCAGTACTTC.

Concerning this clonotype itself: Germline and junction disagree at one end, which may indicate a read error. V usage is TRBV6-2 or TRBV6-3 and J usage is TRBJ2-7, with 9 bases aligning to TRBD1. Looked up from germline, CDR1 is MNHEY and CDR2 is SVGEGT. CDR3 length: 13 amino acids. The CDR3 nucleotides are TGTGACAGCAGTCTGACAGGGGGTTACGAGCAGTACTTC. It specifies CDSSLTGGYEQYF.